This T cell receptor beta chain emerged from a study of OX40 agonist ivuxolimab in advanced cancers. On the study more broadly: Patients in dose escalation had liver, melanoma, kidney or head and neck cancers.

Deletions cut 3 bases from V and 4 bases from J, with 14 bases between. The CDR3 contains 14 residues. Germline assignment: CDR1 SGHDT and CDR2 YYEEEE. Clones were read by immunoSEQ multiplex PCR, and TCRdb kept only the in-frame ones, dropping some. The data show approximately 75,000 clones, about 85% seen once. This sample comprised CD4+ or CD8+ T cells sorted from blood, obtained in a trial of the OX40 agonist ivuxolimab. This receptor was identified in an adult with an advanced solid tumor such as melanoma, head and neck, liver or kidney cancer. The V gene is TRBV5-6, the J gene TRBJ2-7; a weak D match, TRBD1 (5 bases). Written as DNA, the CDR3 is TGTGCCAGCAGCTCACTGACAGAGGATTACGAGCAGTACTTC. Its protein is CASSSLTEDYEQYF.